This paragraph covers one TCR beta chain sequence. The antigen is not known. The CDR3 spans 13 residues. V was trimmed by 4 bases and J by 3 bases, leaving 10 bases between them. The V gene's germline CDR1 is MNHEY and CDR2 SVGEGT. 5'RACE with constant-segment primers built TCRalpha and TCRbeta cDNA libraries with UMIs. TCRdb reprocessed the 5' RACE reads with MiXCR, giving one entry per CDR3 protein. The table includes a few hundred thousand distinct CDR3 sequences, about 17% detected once. This record belongs to a study of T-cell memory formation after mild COVID-19. Study summary: TCR clusters were mostly donor specific.

Whole-study findings and limits: Largely, contracting CD4+ clones fell within CM and EM, and contracting CD8+ clones within EMRA. There were some responding clones in pre-infection memory, which suggested that cross-reactive memory had joined.

Sequencing used PBMCs or a T cell subset sorted from them (not recorded which). The chain links TRBV6-2 or TRBV6-3 to TRBJ2-7, with unresolved D. The TCR comes from a man aged 18 to 35 who had mild COVID-19 (a few samples of this study predate the infection). Cell type and time point are not known. The CDR3 sequence: CASSLQVLYEQYF. DNA of the CDR3: TGTGCCAGCAGTTTGCAAGTACTCTACGAGCAGTACTTC.